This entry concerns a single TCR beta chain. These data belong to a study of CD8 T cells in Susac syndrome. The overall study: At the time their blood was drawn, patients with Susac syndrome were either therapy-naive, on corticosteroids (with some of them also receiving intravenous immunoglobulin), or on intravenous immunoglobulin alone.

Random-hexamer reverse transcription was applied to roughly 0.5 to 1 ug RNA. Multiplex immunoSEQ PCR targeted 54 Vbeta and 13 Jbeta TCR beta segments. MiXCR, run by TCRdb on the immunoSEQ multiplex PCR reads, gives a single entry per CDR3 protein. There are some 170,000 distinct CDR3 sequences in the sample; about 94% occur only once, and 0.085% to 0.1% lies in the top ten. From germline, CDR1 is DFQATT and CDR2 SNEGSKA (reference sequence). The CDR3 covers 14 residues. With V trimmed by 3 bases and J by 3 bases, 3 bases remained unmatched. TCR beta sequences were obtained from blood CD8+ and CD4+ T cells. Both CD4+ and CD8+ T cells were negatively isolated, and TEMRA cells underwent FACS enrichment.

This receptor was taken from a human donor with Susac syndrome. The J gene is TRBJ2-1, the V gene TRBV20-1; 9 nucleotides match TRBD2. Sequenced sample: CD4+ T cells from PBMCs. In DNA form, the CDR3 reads TGCAGTGCTAGGGGAGCGGGGGGCTACAATGAGCAGTTCTTC. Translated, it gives CSARGAGGYNEQFF.